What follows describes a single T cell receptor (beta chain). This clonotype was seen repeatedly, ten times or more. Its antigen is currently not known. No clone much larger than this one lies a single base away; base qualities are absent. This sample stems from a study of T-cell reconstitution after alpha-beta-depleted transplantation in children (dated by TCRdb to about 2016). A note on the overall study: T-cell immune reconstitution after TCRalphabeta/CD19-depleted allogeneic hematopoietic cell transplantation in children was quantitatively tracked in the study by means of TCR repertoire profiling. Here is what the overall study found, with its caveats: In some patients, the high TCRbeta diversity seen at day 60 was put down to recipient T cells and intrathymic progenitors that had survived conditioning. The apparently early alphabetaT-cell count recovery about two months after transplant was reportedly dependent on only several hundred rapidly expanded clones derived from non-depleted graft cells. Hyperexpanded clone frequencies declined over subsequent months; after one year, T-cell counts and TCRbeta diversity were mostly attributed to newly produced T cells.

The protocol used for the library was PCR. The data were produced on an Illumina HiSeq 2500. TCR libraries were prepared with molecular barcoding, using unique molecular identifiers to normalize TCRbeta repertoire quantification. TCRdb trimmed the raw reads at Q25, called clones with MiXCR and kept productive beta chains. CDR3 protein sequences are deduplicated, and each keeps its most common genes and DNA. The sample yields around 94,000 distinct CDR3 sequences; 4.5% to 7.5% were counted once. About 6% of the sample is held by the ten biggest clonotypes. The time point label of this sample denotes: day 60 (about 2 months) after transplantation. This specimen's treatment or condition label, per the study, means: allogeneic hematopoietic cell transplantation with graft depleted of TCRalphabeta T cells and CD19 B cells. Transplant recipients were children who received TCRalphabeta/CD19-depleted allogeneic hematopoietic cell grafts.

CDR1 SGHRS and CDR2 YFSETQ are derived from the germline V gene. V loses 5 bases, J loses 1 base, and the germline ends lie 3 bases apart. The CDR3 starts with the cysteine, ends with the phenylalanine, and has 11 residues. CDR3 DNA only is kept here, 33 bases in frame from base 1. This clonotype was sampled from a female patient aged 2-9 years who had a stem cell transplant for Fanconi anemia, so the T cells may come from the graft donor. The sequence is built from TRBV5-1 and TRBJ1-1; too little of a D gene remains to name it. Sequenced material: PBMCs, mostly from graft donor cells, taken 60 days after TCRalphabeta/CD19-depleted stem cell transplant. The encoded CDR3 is CASRQNTEAFF. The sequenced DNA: TGCGCCAGCAGACAGAACACTGAAGCTTTCTTT. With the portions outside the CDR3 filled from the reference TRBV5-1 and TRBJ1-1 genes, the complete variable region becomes KAGVTQTPRYLIKTRGQQVTLSCSPISGHRSVSWYQQTPGQGLQFLFEYFSETQRNKGNFPGRFSGRQFSNSRSEMNVSTLELGDSALYLCASRQNTEAFFGQGTRLTVV.